The 9 T cell receptor beta chains given below trace back to one sample, sequenced in a study of identical twins. TCRdb re-derived calls from the 5' RACE reads in MiXCR, one entry per CDR3 protein. The data show 350,000 to 500,000 distinct CDR3 sequences, around a sixth seen once. Sequencing was performed on naive T cells sorted from blood. The receptors stem from a middle-aged man in good health.

This clonotype was seen only a few times. The gene calls are TRBV7-2 and TRBJ1-2, with D unresolved. Trimming took off 5 bases at V and 2 bases at J, with 9 bases between the two ends. The length of the CDR3 is 13 residues. Germline loops: CDR1 SGHTA, CDR2 FQGNSA. The CDR3 sequence is CASSRTQNYGYTF. The CDR3 region has the DNA TGTGCCAGCAGCAGGACGCAAAACTATGGCTACACCTTC.

CDR3 in amino acids: CASSLGPRRSSYEQYF. The DNA of the CDR3 is TGTGCCAGCAGTTTAGGACCGCGAAGAAGCTCCTACGAGCAGTACTTC. The chain has TRBV12-3 or TRBV12-4 and TRBJ2-7; D not resolved. This CDR3 has 16 amino acids. Deletions cut 1 base from V and 0 bases from J, with 13 bases between.

This clonotype was recorded a few times. The chain employs TRBV7-6 and TRBJ2-7; D possibly matches TRBD1 or TRBD2 (5 bases each). V was trimmed by 4 bases and J by 4 bases, leaving 20 bases between them. This CDR3 is built from 16 residues. Germline V gene sequence: CDR1 SGHVS, CDR2 FNYEAQ. The CDR3 nucleotides read TGTGCCAGCAGCTCCTGGGACGCCGGGATGTGGTACGAGCAGTACTTC. This sequence encodes CASSSWDAGMWYEQYF.

This clonotype was seen more than once but under ten times. The chain recombines TRBV27 with TRBJ2-5, with a weak D call TRBD2 (6 bases). Germline CDR1 and CDR2: MNHEY and SMNVEV (reference sequence). V was cut by 3 bases and J by 7 bases, with 12 bases left in between. The CDR3 runs to 13 residues. The CDR3 nucleotides are TGTGCCAGCAGTTTTGCGGGATCTCGGACCCAGTACTTC. It translates to CASSFAGSRTQYF.

The chain employs TRBV6-1 and TRBJ1-5; D is possibly TRBD1 (5 bases). The CDR3 sequence is 14 residues long. Germline V gene sequence: CDR1 MNHNS, CDR2 SASEGT. Trimming removed 8 bases at V and 11 bases at J, with 22 bases between. The CDR3 sequence is CASDRGRGGWAQHF. For the CDR3, the DNA is TGTGCCAGCGATAGAGGGAGGGGAGGATGGGCCCAGCATTTT.

The chain carries TRBV7-2 and TRBJ2-3, with TRBD2 matching over 9 bases. CDR1 and CDR2 from the germline V gene are SGHTA and FQGNSA. Trimming removed 1 base from V and 3 bases from J; junction bases left unmatched: 5. This CDR3 has 16 amino acids. The CDR3 sequence is CASSLGPAGGTDTQYF. For the CDR3, the DNA is TGTGCCAGCAGCTTAGGGCCCGCGGGAGGGACAGATACGCAGTATTTT.

The sample holds a few counts of this clonotype. The rearrangement uses TRBV24-1 and TRBJ1-5; 8 nucleotides agree with TRBD1. CDR1 KGHDR and CDR2 SFDVKD come from the germline V gene. The CDR3 loop spans 14 amino acids. V lost 5 bases, J lost 6 bases, and 5 bases stayed unmatched. In DNA, the CDR3 is TGTGCCACCAGTGGGGTACAGGGGGGTCAGCCCCAGCATTTT. This sequence encodes CATSGVQGGQPQHF.

The table lists this clonotype with a few counts. The chain joins TRBV12-3 or TRBV12-4 to TRBJ1-1; D is ambiguous. V lost 3 bases, J lost 4 bases, and 6 bases lay in between. This CDR3 contains 12 residues. The CDR3 DNA is TGTGCCAGCAGTTTTGGGAGCACTGAAGCTTTCTTT. Amino acid sequence: CASSFGSTEAFF.

The chain links TRBV2 to TRBJ2-5; 12 nucleotides line up with TRBD2. The length of the CDR3 is 15 residues. With 4 bases clipped from V and 7 bases from J, the junction kept 7 bases outside the gene matches. Germline CDR1 SNHLY, CDR2 FYNNEI. CDR3 DNA sequence: TGTGCCAGCAGTGCCACTAGCGGGGGGACAGGGACCCAGTACTTC. It specifies CASSATSGGTGTQYF.